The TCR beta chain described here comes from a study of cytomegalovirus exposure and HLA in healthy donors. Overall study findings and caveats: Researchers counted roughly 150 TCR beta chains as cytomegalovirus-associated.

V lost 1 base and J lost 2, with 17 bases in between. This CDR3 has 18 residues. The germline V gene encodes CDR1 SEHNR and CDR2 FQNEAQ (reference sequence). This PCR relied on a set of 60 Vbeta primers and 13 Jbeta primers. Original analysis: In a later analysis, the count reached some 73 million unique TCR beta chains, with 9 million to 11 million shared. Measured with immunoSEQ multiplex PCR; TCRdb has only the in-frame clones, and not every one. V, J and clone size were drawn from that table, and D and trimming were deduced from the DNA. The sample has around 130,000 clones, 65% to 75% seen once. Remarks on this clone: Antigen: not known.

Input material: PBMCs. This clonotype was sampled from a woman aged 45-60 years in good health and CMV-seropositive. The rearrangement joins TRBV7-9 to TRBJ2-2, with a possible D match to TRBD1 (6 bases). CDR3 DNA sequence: TGTGCCAGCAGCTTAGAACGGTTGTGGACAGCAAACACCGGGGAGCTGTTTTTT. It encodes CASSLERLWTANTGELFF.